Listed below are T cell receptor beta chains from one sample, sequenced in a study of CD8+CD57+ T cells in acquired aplastic anemia. Using its own MiXCR run on the reads, TCRdb lists one record per CDR3 protein. The table records approximately 98,000 distinct CDR3 sequences, around 49% of them present only once. Sequenced: sorted CD4+, CD8+, or CD8+CD57+ T cells (not recorded which) from PBMCs. These receptor sequences come from a human donor in good health, serving as a control. The CDR3 runs from the conserved cysteine through the conserved F or W. D genes are given only for firm matches. Clone size is given for some rows only: seen once, a few or many times, or a class if the clone is expanded.

J gene: TRBJ1-2; D gene: -; CDR3 length: 16; clone size: many; V gene: TRBV11-2; CDR3 protein: CASSERGRLPNYGYTF; CDR3 DNA: TGTGCCAGCAGCGAAAGAGGAAGGCTCCCTAACTATGGCTACACCTTC
J gene: TRBJ2-5; D gene: -; CDR3 length: 14; clone size: -; V gene: TRBV2; CDR3 protein: CASRSGSGRETQYF; CDR3 DNA: TGTGCCAGCAGATCCGGGTCTGGGAGAGAGACCCAGTACTTC
J gene: TRBJ1-2; D gene: -; CDR3 length: 15; clone size: -; V gene: TRBV9; CDR3 protein: CASTRTRGGYYGYTF; CDR3 DNA: TGTGCCAGCACGCGTACTCGAGGGGGGTACTATGGCTACACCTTC
J gene: TRBJ2-7; D gene: TRBD1; CDR3 length: 15; clone size: -; V gene: TRBV10-3; CDR3 protein: CAISASGTGGYEQYF; CDR3 DNA: TGTGCCATCAGTGCCAGCGGGACAGGGGGCTACGAGCAGTACTTC
J gene: TRBJ2-3; D gene: -; CDR3 length: 14; clone size: many; V gene: TRBV2; CDR3 protein: CASSLRDPGDTQYF; CDR3 DNA: TGTGCCAGCAGTCTCCGGGACCCTGGGGATACGCAGTATTTT
J gene: TRBJ1-1; D gene: TRBD1; CDR3 length: 14; clone size: many; V gene: TRBV4-3; CDR3 protein: CASTDDREVTEAFF; CDR3 DNA: TGCGCCAGCACGGACGACAGGGAAGTTACTGAAGCTTTCTTT
J gene: TRBJ1-2; D gene: -; CDR3 length: 16; clone size: many; V gene: TRBV7-8; CDR3 protein: CASSLVGEGRNYGYTF; CDR3 DNA: TGTGCCAGCAGCTTAGTAGGAGAGGGGAGAAATTATGGCTACACCTTC
J gene: TRBJ2-2; D gene: -; CDR3 length: 14; clone size: -; V gene: TRBV10-3; CDR3 protein: CASSPFGSTGELFF; CDR3 DNA: TGTGCCAGCAGCCCTTTCGGTAGCACCGGGGAGCTGTTTTTT
J gene: TRBJ1-2; D gene: -; CDR3 length: 15; clone size: -; V gene: TRBV19; CDR3 protein: CATKLGGTDKYGYTF; CDR3 DNA: TGTGCCACTAAACTTGGTGGGACCGACAAATATGGCTACACCTTC
J gene: TRBJ1-2; D gene: -; CDR3 length: 13; clone size: many; V gene: TRBV19; CDR3 protein: CASGPGYSYGYTF; CDR3 DNA: TGTGCCAGTGGGCCGGGGTACTCCTATGGCTACACCTTC
J gene: TRBJ2-1; D gene: TRBD2; CDR3 length: 15; clone size: -; V gene: TRBV2; CDR3 protein: CASVSGGFSYNEQFF; CDR3 DNA: TGTGCCAGCGTTAGCGGGGGCTTCTCCTACAATGAGCAGTTCTTC
J gene: TRBJ1-6; D gene: TRBD1; CDR3 length: 17; clone size: many; V gene: TRBV6-1; CDR3 protein: CASSKLQGASQNSPLHF; CDR3 DNA: TGTGCCAGCAGTAAGTTACAGGGGGCCTCGCAAAATTCACCCCTCCACTTT
J gene: TRBJ1-6; D gene: TRBD1; CDR3 length: 14; clone size: medium-sized; V gene: TRBV15; CDR3 protein: CATSQRDRNSPLHF; CDR3 DNA: TGTGCCACCAGCCAGCGGGACAGAAATTCACCCCTCCACTTT
J gene: TRBJ2-2; D gene: -; CDR3 length: 15; clone size: -; V gene: TRBV11-2; CDR3 protein: CACSVGGTVTGELFF; CDR3 DNA: TGTGCCTGCAGCGTAGGGGGGACAGTCACCGGGGAGCTGTTTTTT
J gene: TRBJ1-6; D gene: TRBD1; CDR3 length: 15; clone size: -; V gene: TRBV19; CDR3 protein: CASSRYRDSNSPLHF; CDR3 DNA: TGTGCCAGTAGTAGGTACCGGGACAGCAATTCACCCCTCCACTTT
J gene: TRBJ2-3; D gene: TRBD2; CDR3 length: 18; clone size: -; V gene: TRBV6-2/TRBV6-3; CDR3 protein: CASSYASAGGHVSDTQYF; CDR3 DNA: TGTGCCAGCAGTTACGCATCGGCGGGGGGGCATGTTAGTGATACGCAGTATTTT
J gene: TRBJ1-1; D gene: -; CDR3 length: 14; clone size: -; V gene: TRBV4-3; CDR3 protein: CASSQDVGISEAFF; CDR3 DNA: TGCGCCAGCAGCCAAGATGTGGGCATTTCTGAAGCTTTCTTT